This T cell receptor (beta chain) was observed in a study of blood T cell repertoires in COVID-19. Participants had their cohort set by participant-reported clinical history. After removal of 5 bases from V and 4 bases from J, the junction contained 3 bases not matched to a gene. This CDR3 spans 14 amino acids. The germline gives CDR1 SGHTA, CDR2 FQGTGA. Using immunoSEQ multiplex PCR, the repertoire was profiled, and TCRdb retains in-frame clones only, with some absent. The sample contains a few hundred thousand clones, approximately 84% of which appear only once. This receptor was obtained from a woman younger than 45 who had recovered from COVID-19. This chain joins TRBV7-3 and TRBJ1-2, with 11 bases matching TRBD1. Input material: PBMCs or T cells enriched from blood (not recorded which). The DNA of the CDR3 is TGTGCCAGCAGCGTGGACAGGGGGCCCTATGGCTACACCTTC. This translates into CASSVDRGPYGYTF.